The 27 T cell receptor beta chains presented below share a single source sample, sequenced in a study of cytomegalovirus exposure and HLA in healthy donors. Vbeta (60) and Jbeta (13) primers were used in the PCR. Using immunoSEQ multiplex PCR, the repertoire was profiled, and TCRdb retains in-frame clones only, with some absent. Here the sample spans under 200,000 clones, 60% to 80% being singletons. Sequences were obtained from PBMCs. The receptor set was obtained from a man between 50 and 59 years old in good health and CMV-seropositive.

V and J are TRBV6-6 and TRBJ2-3; 8 nucleotides align to TRBD2. Trimming took 6 bases from V and 14 from J; bases not matched to a gene: 16. This CDR3 contains 14 residues. The germline V gene has CDR1 MNHNY and CDR2 SVGAGI (reference sequence). The CDR3 DNA reads TGTGCCAGCAGCTCCGCCGGGGAGCGGGGGCGGGGGTATTTT. As protein: CASSSAGERGRGYF.

The table lists this clone with a count of one. This rearrangement joins TRBV19 to TRBJ2-5, with 8 bases matching TRBD1. The CDR3 is 15 amino acids. Unmatched junction bases numbered 6, after V lost 2 bases and J lost 4 bases. Germline values: CDR1 LNHDA, CDR2 SQIVND (reference sequence). The CDR3 here is CASSIRRQGLETQYF. The CDR3 nucleotides read TGTGCCAGTAGTATACGTAGACAGGGGCTAGAGACCCAGTACTTC.

The chain links TRBV4-2 to TRBJ2-1, with 10 bases fitting TRBD2. The CDR3 is 16 residues long. The J segment lost 4 bases and the V segment lost 0 bases, leaving 3 bases of the junction unmatched. Germline-derived CDR1 and CDR2 are LGHNA and YNFKEQ. This CDR3 is CASSQDWTSGYNEQFF. CDR3 sequence (DNA): TGTGCCAGCAGCCAAGATTGGACTAGCGGTTACAATGAGCAGTTCTTC.

J is TRBJ2-5 and V is TRBV5-1, with 8 bases identical to TRBD2. Germline assignment: CDR1 SGHRS and CDR2 YFSETQ. V trimming: 5 bases; J trimming: 3 bases; junction bases outside the gene matches: 9. This CDR3 contains 15 residues. The CDR3 coding sequence is TGCGCCAGCAGGAACCGACTAGCGCTCGAAGAGACCCAGTACTTC. Its protein product is CASRNRLALEETQYF.

The chain uses TRBV18 and TRBJ2-7, with 11 bases lining up with TRBD2. The junction had 10 bases not matched to a gene; V was cut back by 4 bases and J by 5 bases. The CDR3 consists of 16 residues. The germline gives CDR1 KGHSH, CDR2 LQKENI. CDR3 in DNA: TGTGCCAGCTCACTGACTAGCGGGGCGTTCATCCACGAGCAGTACTTC. Residues: CASSLTSGAFIHEQYF. Variable domain in full (rest from reference TRBV18 and TRBJ2-7): NAGVMQNPRHLVRRRGQEARLRCSPMKGHSHVYWYRQLPEEGLKFMVYLQKENIIDESGMPKERFSAEFPKEGPSILRIQQVVRGDSAAYFCASSLTSGAFIHEQYFGPGTRLTVT.

This sequence joins TRBV6-1 and TRBJ1-4; D remains ambiguous. V was clipped by 4 bases and J by 5 bases, with 8 bases between them. The CDR3 covers 13 residues. CDR1 and CDR2 from the germline V gene are MNHNS and SASEGT. CDR3 in DNA: TGTGCCAGCAGTGTAACAGAGAATGAAAAACTGTTTTTT. Residues: CASSVTENEKLFF.

The chain is built from TRBV6-5 and TRBJ2-1; 8 bases map to TRBD2. CDR3 length: 12 residues. The V segment lost 6 bases and the J segment 8 bases; nucleotides outside the gene matches: 3. CDR1 and CDR2 from the germline V gene are MNHEY and SVGAGI. DNA of the CDR3: TGTGCCAGCAGCGCCGGGGGGGATGAGCAGTTCTTC. This codes for CASSAGGDEQFF.

The chain combines TRBV30 with TRBJ1-1; a weak D match, TRBD1 (6 bases). The CDR3 totals 13 residues. Germline V gene lookup returns CDR1 GTSNPN and CDR2 SVGIG (reference sequence). Trimming cost V 2 bases and J 4 bases, with 11 bases left between them. Here the CDR3 DNA reads TGTGCCTGGAGTCAAGACAGGTTCACTGAAGCTTTCTTT. This sequence encodes CAWSQDRFTEAFF.

Of note for this clone: This sample also contains other DNA sequences that code for the same CDR3. The chain combines TRBV7-9 with TRBJ1-6; D might be TRBD1 (6 bases). Germline V CDR1 and CDR2: SEHNR, FQNEAQ (reference sequence). V lost 4 bases and J lost 0, with 13 bases in between. The CDR3 totals 17 residues. The CDR3 DNA is TGTGCCAGCAGCTCCGGACAGTTGAGCTCCTATAATTCACCCCTCCACTTT. Protein sequence: CASSSGQLSSYNSPLHF.

The V call is TRBV6-1, the J call TRBJ1-3; TRBD1 aligns across 9 bases. The length of the CDR3 is 16 residues. V lost 4 bases to trimming and J lost 1 base; unmatched junction nucleotides: 5. Germline CDR1 MNHNS, CDR2 SASEGT. The CDR3 reads CASSVHRGRSGNTIYF. Written as DNA, the CDR3 is TGTGCCAGCAGTGTTCACAGGGGGCGGTCTGGAAACACCATATATTTT.

This chain links TRBV28 with TRBJ2-7; no clear D. V was cut by 6 bases and J by 3 bases, with 12 bases left in between. The CDR3 is made up of 13 amino acids. Germline V gene lookup returns CDR1 MDHEN and CDR2 SYDVKM. The CDR3 sequence: CASSPQMDYEQYV. The CDR3 DNA reads as TGTGCCAGCAGCCCACAGATGGACTACGAGCAGTACGTC.

The chain is built from TRBV2 and TRBJ1-6; 8 bases map to TRBD1. V was pared by 5 bases and J by 6 bases, with 6 bases of the junction left unmatched. This CDR3 is 15 amino acids long. Per the germline V gene, CDR1 is SNHLY and CDR2 is FYNNEI. The CDR3 sequence is CASSLTGVTNSPLHF. In DNA form, the CDR3 reads TGTGCCAGCAGTTTGACAGGGGTTACTAATTCACCCCTCCACTTT.

V and J are TRBV7-6 and TRBJ2-7; 9 nucleotides match TRBD1. CDR1 and CDR2 (germline): SGHVS, FNYEAQ. V trimming: 5 bases; J trimming: 1 base; junction bases outside the gene matches: 6. The CDR3 is 15 residues long. This CDR3 reads CASSLQTGGSYEQYF. The DNA for the CDR3 is TGTGCCAGCAGCCTCCAGACAGGGGGGTCCTACGAGCAGTACTTC.

This clone was recorded once. This sequence joins TRBV11-2 and TRBJ2-6; a weak D match, TRBD1 (6 bases). The germline V and J ends were trimmed by 5 bases and 2 bases, with 10 bases remaining between them. The CDR3 runs to 15 residues. Germline V CDR1 and CDR2: SGHAT, FQNNGV. The chain's CDR3 is CASSPQGTGANVLTF. DNA for the CDR3: TGTGCCAGCAGCCCGCAGGGGACTGGGGCCAACGTCCTGACTTTC.

J is TRBJ1-1 and V is TRBV5-1; D uncertain. The CDR3 has 13 residues. Between the trimmed V and J ends, which lost 4 bases and 1 base, there was a span of 8 bases. Germline V lookup: CDR1 SGHRS, CDR2 YFSETQ. The CDR3 DNA sequence: TGCGCCAGCAGCGGTCAGGAGAACACTGAAGCTTTCTTT. It codes for CASSGQENTEAFF.

The chain employs TRBV18 and TRBJ1-1; 7 bases match TRBD1. V lost 3 bases and J lost 8; bases outside the gene matches: 15. Germline assignment: CDR1 KGHSH and CDR2 LQKENI. The CDR3 totals 16 residues. CDR3 nucleotide sequence: TGTGCCAGCTCACCCCAGTTCGGCAGGACAGGAGGGGAAGCTTTCTTT. It codes for CASSPQFGRTGGEAFF.

The genes are TRBV7-9 and TRBJ1-1; no definite D call. The germline V gene has CDR1 SEHNR and CDR2 FQNEAQ (reference sequence). The CDR3 runs 15 residues. V was cut by 6 bases and J by 1 base, with 15 bases left in between. The CDR3 here is CASRKRSTGNTEAFF. The DNA of the CDR3 is TGTGCCAGCAGAAAACGATCGACGGGGAACACTGAAGCTTTCTTT. Full variable domain (remainder filled in from reference TRBV7-9 and TRBJ1-1): DTGVSQNPRHKITKRGQNVTFRCDPISEHNRLYWYRQTLGQGPEFLTYFQNEAQLEKSRLLSDRFSAERPKGSFSTLEIQRTEQGDSAMYLCASRKRSTGNTEAFFGQGTRLTVV.

This clone has only one observation. This sequence joins TRBV2 and TRBJ1-1, with 8 bases matching TRBD1. This CDR3 region has 14 residues. Germline CDR1 is SNHLY and CDR2 is FYNNEI. V lost 3 bases, J lost 4 bases, and 4 bases stayed unmatched. CDR3 amino acids: CASSDDRGPTEAFF. The CDR3 DNA is TGTGCCAGCAGTGACGACAGGGGCCCCACTGAAGCTTTCTTT. Variable domain in full (rest from reference TRBV2 and TRBJ1-1): EPEVTQTPSHQVTQMGQEVILRCVPISNHLYFYWYRQILGQKVEFLVSFYNNEISEKSEIFDDQFSVERPDGSNFTLKIRSTKLEDSAMYFCASSDDRGPTEAFFGQGTRLTVV.

The V and J genes are TRBV27 and TRBJ1-2; D may be TRBD1 (6 bases). Germline V lookup: CDR1 MNHEY, CDR2 SMNVEV (reference sequence). V lost 2 bases and J lost 6, with 7 bases in between. The CDR3 contains 12 residues. As DNA, the CDR3 is TGTGCCAGCAGTTTAAGGGGGAATGGCTACACCTTC. It encodes CASSLRGNGYTF.

The rearrangement links TRBV28 to TRBJ1-4, with TRBD1 as a possible D gene (5 bases). Germline loops: CDR1 MDHEN, CDR2 SYDVKM. The V end was cut by 4 bases, the J end by 0 bases, with 15 bases between. CDR3 size: 17 residues. This CDR3 reads CASSSTGRGATNEKLFF. The CDR3 DNA reads TGTGCCAGCAGTTCCACCGGGAGGGGAGCAACTAATGAAAAACTGTTTTTT. Using reference TRBV28 and TRBJ1-4 for the parts outside the CDR3, the full variable domain is DVKVTQSSRYLVKRTGEKVFLECVQDMDHENMFWYRQDPGLGLRLIYFSYDVKMKEKGDIPEGYSVSREKKERFSLILESASTNQTSMYLCASSSTGRGATNEKLFFGSGTQLSVL.

The chain carries TRBV28 and TRBJ1-5, with D possibly matching TRBD1 (5 bases). The CDR3 is 16 amino acids. The germline gives CDR1 MDHEN, CDR2 SYDVKM. V was pared by 6 bases and J by 3 bases, with 18 bases between. This CDR3 reads CASRRAGIGNNQPQHF. The CDR3, as DNA: TGTGCCAGCAGACGCGCAGGGATAGGGAACAATCAGCCCCAGCATTTT.

The CDR3 loop is CASSVAGQGAPYEQYF. CDR3 nucleotides: TGTGCCAGCAGCGTTGCTGGACAGGGGGCTCCCTACGAGCAGTACTTC. The rearrangement joins TRBV9 to TRBJ2-7; the match to TRBD1 covers 11 bases. The CDR3 contains 16 residues. V was pared by 2 bases and J by 2 bases, with 6 bases of the junction left unmatched. The germline CDR1 and CDR2 sequences are SGDLS and YYNGEE.

The J gene is TRBJ1-1, the V gene TRBV18, with D perhaps TRBD1 (5 bases). V was shortened by 3 bases and J by 4 bases, with 12 bases between the two germline ends. Germline V gives CDR1 KGHSH, CDR2 LQKENI. This CDR3 spans 14 amino acids. CDR3 sequence (DNA): TGTGCCAGCTCACCGCAGGGATCGGGCACTGAAGCTTTCTTT. As protein: CASSPQGSGTEAFF.

The chain employs TRBV5-1 and TRBJ1-3, with 7 positions matching TRBD1. The germline gives CDR1 SGHRS, CDR2 YFSETQ. The length of the CDR3 is 15 residues. V shed 3 bases, J shed 8 bases, and the junction held 11 bases outside the gene matches. The CDR3 spells CASSWLGRGDDTIYF. Here the CDR3 DNA reads TGCGCCAGCAGCTGGCTGGGCAGGGGGGATGACACCATATATTTT.

This chain links TRBV6-1 with TRBJ1-1; tentative D call: TRBD1 (5 bases). The CDR3 consists of 13 residues. In germline, CDR1 is MNHNS, CDR2 SASEGT. V lost 4 bases and J lost 1, with 7 bases in between. The CDR3 reads CASSVQENTEAFF. DNA for the CDR3: TGTGCCAGCAGTGTACAGGAGAACACTGAAGCTTTCTTT.

Turning to this clone: Other DNA sequences from this sample encode an identical CDR3 as well. The chain couples TRBV5-6 to TRBJ1-6, with a possible D match to TRBD1 (5 bases). CDR3 length: 14 residues. Germline V lookup: CDR1 SGHDT, CDR2 YYEEEE. V was clipped by 3 bases and J by 7 bases, with 11 bases between them. The CDR3 protein is CASSSGTGNSPLHF. The CDR3 DNA reads as TGTGCCAGCAGCTCCGGGACTGGGAATTCACCCCTCCACTTT.

This clone has just a few counts. The J gene is TRBJ1-1, the V gene TRBV5-8, with unresolved D. Between the trimmed V and J ends, which lost 1 base and 1 base, there was a span of 11 bases. Per the germline V gene, CDR1 is SGHTS and CDR2 is YDEGEE. The CDR3 runs 15 residues. The CDR3, as DNA: TGTGCCAGCAGCTTGTTTCCAGGTGGGAACACTGAAGCTTTCTTT. This encodes CASSLFPGGNTEAFF. The variable domain in full, with the rest retrieved from reference TRBV5-8 and TRBJ1-1, is EAGVTQSPTHLIKTRGQQATLRCSPISGHTSVYWYQQALGLGLQFLLWYDEGEERNRGNFPPRFSGRQFPNYSSELNVNALELEDSALYLCASSLFPGGNTEAFFGQGTRLTVV.